These 29 T cell receptor beta chains came from one sample sequenced in a study of read filtering for tumor transcriptome and immune sequencing. This library used approximately 390 ng RNA and molecular barcoded adaptors spanning alpha/delta and beta/gamma chains. TCRdb reprocessed the reads with MiXCR, giving one entry per CDR3 protein. The data show around 9,000 distinct CDR3 sequences, about 17% seen once. The sample comprised a population of CD138-negative cells sorted from bone marrow. These receptors all come from a donor at least 40 years old with multiple myeloma.

This clonotype was seen ten or more times. The rearrangement joins TRBV13 to TRBJ2-3; 7 positions agree with TRBD2. Trimming took 2 bases from V and 1 from J; bases not matched to a gene: 3. Germline V gene sequence: CDR1 PRHDT, CDR2 FYEKMQ (reference sequence). This CDR3 is built from 15 residues. The CDR3 loop is CASSLIGLGTDTQYF. In DNA, the CDR3 is TGTGCCAGCAGCTTAATCGGACTAGGCACAGATACGCAGTATTTT.

This clonotype was found many times. The chain combines TRBV30 with TRBJ2-1, with D uncertain. The CDR3 has 12 residues. Germline V gene data show CDR1 as GTSNPN and CDR2 as SVGIG (reference sequence). V was pared by 1 base and J by 7 bases, with 8 bases between. Here the CDR3 reads CAWSGPWNEQFF. In DNA, the CDR3 is TGTGCCTGGAGTGGGCCCTGGAATGAGCAGTTCTTC.

This clonotype was seen ten or more times. The rearrangement uses TRBV5-1 and TRBJ2-2; 13 bases line up with TRBD2. This CDR3 has 16 amino acids. The germline CDR1 and CDR2 sequences are SGHRS and YFSETQ. V lost 4 bases and J lost 7; bases outside the gene matches: 7. The CDR3 sequence: CASSTGTSGNDGELFF. CDR3 DNA sequence: TGCGCCAGCAGCACTGGGACTAGCGGGAATGACGGGGAGCTGTTTTTT.

A remark on this clonotype: Since a much larger clone is just one base distant, this may be a read error. The chain joins TRBV29-1 to TRBJ1-1; D remains ambiguous. Germline assignment: CDR1 SQVTM and CDR2 ANQGSEA. The CDR3 totals 12 residues. CDR3 residues: CSVGALNTDAFF. The CDR3 DNA sequence: TGCAGCGTTGGGGCCTTGAACACTGACGCTTTCTTT. Full variable domain (missing parts from reference TRBV29-1 and TRBJ1-1): SAVISQKPSRDICQRGTSLTIQCQVDSQVTMMFWYRQQPGQSLTLIATANQGSEATYESGFVIDKFPISRPNLTFSTLTVSNMSPEDSSIYLCSVGALNTDAFFGQGTRLTVV.

This clonotype was seen many times. V gene TRBV30 combines with J gene TRBJ2-5; unclear D gene. The CDR3 consists of 15 residues. The germline V gene encodes CDR1 GTSNPN and CDR2 SVGIG (reference sequence). Trimming pared 1 base from V and 1 base from J, leaving 13 bases between. CDR3 loop: CAWSAPDGSQETQYF. The CDR3 DNA is TGTGCCTGGAGTGCGCCGGACGGAAGCCAAGAGACCCAGTACTTC.

Concerning this clonotype: The junction differs from germline at one of its ends, possibly a read error. The chain recombines TRBV6-2 or TRBV6-3 with TRBJ2-6, with no clear D. This CDR3 is 16 amino acids long. Germline V CDR1 and CDR2: MNHEY, SVGEGT. CDR3: CAGSQVGFSGANVLTF. The DNA of the CDR3 is TGTGCCGGCAGCCAGGTCGGATTCTCTGGGGCCAACGTCCTGACTTTC.

This clonotype came up many times. The chain recombines TRBV28 with TRBJ2-1, with D possibly matching TRBD2 (5 bases). CDR1 is MDHEN, CDR2 SYDVKM, per germline. With 2 bases removed from V and 8 bases from J, the gap between germline ends came to 10 bases. This CDR3 contains 13 residues. CDR3 protein: CASSLTSGDEQFF. The CDR3 DNA is TGTGCCAGCAGTTTAACGAGCGGCGATGAGCAGTTCTTC.

On this clonotype: This likely came from a read error, as a far larger clone is one base away. This sequence joins TRBV11-3 and TRBJ2-1, with D unclear. CDR3 length equals 12 residues. Germline CDR1 is SGHNT and CDR2 is YENEEA. CDR3 protein: CASSLAYDEQFF. For the CDR3, the DNA is TGTGCCAGCAGCTTAGCCTACGATGAGCAGTTCTTC. Supplemented by reference TRBV11-3 and TRBJ2-1, the full variable domain reads EAGVVQSPRYKIIEKKQPVAFWCNPISGHNTLYWYLQNLGQGPELLIRYENEEAVDDSQLPKDRFSAERLKGVDSTLKIQPAELGDSAVYLCASSLAYDEQFFGPGTRLTVL.

As regards this clonotype: Given the absence of the conserved phenylalanine or tryptophan at the CDR3 end, a read error is likely. This chain connects TRBV12-3 or TRBV12-4 to TRBJ1-1; D call uncertain. The V end lost 6 bases, the J end lost 1 base, and 12 bases lay between the germline ends. The CDR3 covers 14 residues. As DNA, the CDR3 is TGTGCCAGCAGATTATATTCTGAGAACACTGAAGCTTTCTAT. The encoded protein is CASRLYSENTEAFY.

Remarks on this clonotype: Given a far larger clone just one base away, this is likely a sequencing read error. V and J are TRBV12-3 or TRBV12-4 and TRBJ1-1; no definite D call. The CDR3 runs 15 residues. Written as DNA, the CDR3 is TGTGCCAGCAGTCCCCGTGGGCAGCTGAACACTGAAGCTTCCTTT. This codes for CASSPRGQLNTEASF.

By sample share, this clonotype is medium-sized. The rearrangement uses TRBV10-3 and TRBJ2-6, with D unresolved. Germline V gene sequence: CDR1 ENHRY, CDR2 SYGVKD. The CDR3 totals 14 residues. Trimming shortened V by 6 bases and J by 0 bases, and 6 bases separated the two germline ends. DNA of the CDR3: TGTGCCATCAGCGACACCTCTGGGGCCAACGTCCTGACTTTC. It encodes CAISDTSGANVLTF.

By its share, this clonotype is medium-sized. The chain links TRBV29-1 to TRBJ2-1; the D is unclear. Germline V gives CDR1 SQVTM, CDR2 ANQGSEA. The CDR3 spans 11 residues. V was cut by 0 bases and J by 6 bases, with 3 bases left in between. CDR3 sequence reads: CSVEDPNEQFF. Written as DNA, the CDR3 is TGCAGCGTTGAAGATCCCAATGAGCAGTTCTTC.

This clonotype was seen repeatedly, ten times or more. The chain has TRBV7-2 and TRBJ2-3; the D gene could be TRBD1 or TRBD2 (5 bases each). Trimming shortened V by 6 bases and J by 6 bases, and 16 bases separated the two germline ends. CDR1 is SGHTA and CDR2 is FQGNSA in the germline V gene. This CDR3 has 14 amino acids. CDR3 loop: CASSRSAGADTQYF. CDR3 bases: TGTGCCAGCAGTCGCTCCGCCGGGGCGGATACGCAGTATTTT.

By its share, this clonotype is medium-sized. The chain has TRBV14 and TRBJ2-1; TRBD1 might be the D (5 bases). The CDR3 extends over 14 amino acids. The V end lost 7 bases, the J end lost 2 bases, and 12 bases lay between the germline ends. CDR1 SGHDN and CDR2 FVKESK come from the germline V gene. The CDR3 DNA follows: TGTGCCAGCAACCAGGGAACAACCTACAATGAGCAGTTCTTC. It codes for CASNQGTTYNEQFF.

This clonotype is classed as large. The V gene is TRBV27, the J gene TRBJ2-1; the D is unclear. The CDR3 has 16 amino acids. The V and J ends lost 3 bases and 0 bases respectively, with 12 bases between them. The germline CDR1 and CDR2 sequences are MNHEY and SMNVEV (reference sequence). The CDR3 sequence is CASSFYSPPSYNEQFF. The CDR3 coding sequence is TGTGCCAGCAGTTTTTACTCCCCTCCCTCCTACAATGAGCAGTTCTTC.

This clonotype was found many times. V is TRBV15 and J is TRBJ1-1; D gene ambiguous. V was pared by 0 bases and J by 2 bases, with 10 bases between. This CDR3 region has 15 residues. Germline V gene sequence: CDR1 LNHNV, CDR2 YYDKDF (reference sequence). This CDR3 is CATSRDLGVNTEAFF. DNA of the CDR3: TGTGCCACCAGCAGAGATTTAGGTGTCAACACTGAAGCTTTCTTT.

This clonotype was picked up many times. A junction end diverges from the germline sequence, so it may reflect a read error. V is TRBV6-1 and J is TRBJ1-4; 12 nucleotides line up with TRBD1. This CDR3 has 16 residues. Germline V gene sequence: CDR1 MNHNS, CDR2 SASEGT. CDR3 region: CASSEVSGTGGEKRFF. Here the CDR3 DNA reads TGTGCCAGCAGTGAAGTCTCCGGGACAGGGGGCGAAAAACGGTTTTTT.

This clonotype has just a few counts. It is likely a read error, because the conserved phenylalanine at the end of the CDR3 is missing. The rearrangement joins TRBV6-2 or TRBV6-3 to TRBJ1-5; no firm D call. The ends were cut back, 8 bases at V and 8 bases at J, with 13 bases in the middle. Germline V gene data show CDR1 as MNHEY and CDR2 as SVGEGT. The CDR3 runs 12 residues. CDR3 residues: CASGGPAEPQHS. CDR3 nucleotide sequence: TGTGCCAGCGGTGGACCCGCGGAGCCCCAGCATTCT.

This clonotype was counted a few times. This probably arose from a read error, given a far larger clone one base away. V is TRBV6-6 and J is TRBJ2-1; D is tentatively TRBD1 or TRBD2 (5 bases each). The CDR3 is 13 residues long. Germline CDR1 MNHNY, CDR2 SVGAGI (reference sequence). V was pared by 3 bases and J by 8 bases, with 11 bases between. CDR3: CASSYSGDDEQFF. CDR3 in DNA: TGTGCCAGCAGTTATAGTGGGGACGATGAGCAGTTCTTC.

This clonotype occurred many times. The J gene is TRBJ1-1, the V gene TRBV10-3, with D possibly matching TRBD1 (5 bases). Germline assignment: CDR1 ENHRY and CDR2 SYGVKD. Deletions cut 6 bases from V and 0 bases from J, with 14 bases between. CDR3 length: 15 amino acids. The DNA for the CDR3 is TGTGCCATCAGCACACCCCAGGGCGTGAACACTGAAGCTTTCTTT. Translated, it gives CAISTPQGVNTEAFF.

A word on this clonotype: Given a much more abundant clone one base away, this may be a read error. The rearrangement uses TRBV12-3 or TRBV12-4 and TRBJ2-3, with D hard to call. The V gene lost 4 bases and the J gene lost 4 bases, with 6 bases spanning the gap. There are 12 residues in the CDR3. The CDR3 DNA is TGTGCCAGCAGTTCAGTCGCAGATACGCAGTATTTT. Translated: CASSSVADTQYF.

This clonotype has at least ten counts. This chain links TRBV20-1 with TRBJ1-5; D unclear. The V gene's germline CDR1 is DFQATT and CDR2 SNEGSKA (reference sequence). The CDR3 is made up of 15 amino acids. Trimming left V 4 bases short and J 4 bases short, with 17 bases between. The CDR3 reads CSAKLPDSRNQPQHF. The CDR3 nucleotides read TGCAGTGCTAAACTCCCAGACTCTAGGAATCAGCCCCAGCATTTT.

The gene calls are TRBV2 and TRBJ1-2; D is uncertain. Germline-derived CDR1 and CDR2 are SNHLY and FYNNEI. Trimming left V 6 bases short and J 3 bases short, with 11 bases between. The CDR3 spans 13 residues. The CDR3 DNA is TGTGCCAGCAGAACAGACGGAGACTATGGCTACACCTTC. Translated: CASRTDGDYGYTF. Full variable domain (rest looked up from reference TRBV2 and TRBJ1-2): EPEVTQTPSHQVTQMGQEVILRCVPISNHLYFYWYRQILGQKVEFLVSFYNNEISEKSEIFDDQFSVERPDGSNFTLKIRSTKLEDSAMYFCASRTDGDYGYTFGSGTRLTVV.

This clonotype is medium-sized in the sample. The gene calls are TRBV7-6 and TRBJ1-1; possible D gene TRBD1, 5 bases. V shed 1 base and J shed 0 bases, with 9 bases lying between them. Germline lookup yields CDR1 SGHVS and CDR2 FNYEAQ. The CDR3 has 15 amino acids. The chain's CDR3 is CASSLGGSMNTEAFF. The CDR3 DNA reads as TGTGCCAGCAGCTTAGGGGGCTCCATGAACACTGAAGCTTTCTTT.

In its sample, this clonotype ranks as medium-sized. The rearrangement joins TRBV7-9 to TRBJ2-5; TRBD2 agrees at 7 bases. V lost 3 bases and J lost 5; bases outside the gene matches: 3. Germline V gene sequence: CDR1 SEHNR, CDR2 FQNEAQ (reference sequence). The CDR3 covers 13 residues. The chain's CDR3 is CASSLAGVETQYF. The CDR3 nucleotides are TGTGCCAGCAGCTTGGCGGGGGTGGAGACCCAGTACTTC. The full variable domain, with the rest looked up from reference TRBV7-9 and TRBJ2-5, is DTGVSQNPRHKITKRGQNVTFRCDPISEHNRLYWYRQTLGQGPEFLTYFQNEAQLEKSRLLSDRFSAERPKGSFSTLEIQRTEQGDSAMYLCASSLAGVETQYFGPGTRLLVL.

This clonotype was observed a handful of times. This sequence is one base from a far larger clone and is likely a read error. The chain uses TRBV6-5 and TRBJ2-3, with 12 bases fitting TRBD2. CDR1 and CDR2 (germline): MNHEY, SVGAGI. The CDR3 has 15 amino acids. In DNA, the CDR3 is TGTGCCAGCAGCTCCCCTAGCGGGGGGGCAGATGCGCAGTATTTT. This gives the protein CASSSPSGGADAQYF.

Concerning this clonotype: One junction end disagrees with the germline gene, perhaps due to a read error. V gene TRBV28 combines with J gene TRBJ1-5, with no clear D. CDR1 and CDR2 (germline): MDHEN, SYDVKM. The CDR3 is 15 amino acids. The CDR3 sequence is CASRPTGVSNQLQHF. CDR3 DNA: TGTGCCAGCAGGCCGACTGGGGTTAGCAATCAGCTCCAGCATTTT.

This clonotype was seen only a few times. Given a far larger clone just one base away, this is likely a sequencing read error. The chain links TRBV28 to TRBJ1-2, with no clear D. CDR3 length: 13 amino acids. V was pared by 11 bases and J by 8 bases, with 21 bases between. CDR1 and CDR2 (germline): MDHEN, SYDVKM. The CDR3 here is CAGSKIGIGGYTF. The CDR3 DNA reads as TGTGCCGGCTCTAAGATAGGGATAGGCGGCTACACCTTC.

The table lists this clonotype with many counts. The chain recombines TRBV5-1 with TRBJ1-2; 7 bases are shared with TRBD1. The CDR3 contains 14 residues. The J segment lost 8 bases and the V segment lost 3 bases, leaving 10 bases of the junction unmatched. Germline V gives CDR1 SGHRS, CDR2 YFSETQ. The CDR3 DNA reads as TGCGCCAGCAGCTATGGACAGGTGTCTCGCGGCTACACCTTC. It codes for CASSYGQVSRGYTF.